This entry features one TCR beta chain sequence. Its target is unknown. Only in-frame clones appear in the TCRdb table, and some are missing; sequencing was by immunoSEQ multiplex PCR. Among about 52,000 clones listed, 82% were seen once. The data originate from a study of identifying expanded T cells in peripheral blood. General observations from the study: Variance in clone template counts between approximately two-week samples significantly increased with total template count across all healthy donors.

The CDR3 covers 17 residues. Unmatched junction bases numbered 8, after V lost 0 bases and J lost 1 base. The germline V gene has CDR1 LGHNA and CDR2 YSLEER. Sequencing input: blood. The sequence came from a person aged 18-69 years in good health. The chain uses TRBV4-3 and TRBJ2-5; the match to TRBD1 covers 7 bases. The CDR3 loop is CASSQEATGIGQETQYF. The CDR3 bases are TGCGCCAGCAGCCAAGAGGCGACAGGGATAGGCCAAGAGACCCAGTACTTC.